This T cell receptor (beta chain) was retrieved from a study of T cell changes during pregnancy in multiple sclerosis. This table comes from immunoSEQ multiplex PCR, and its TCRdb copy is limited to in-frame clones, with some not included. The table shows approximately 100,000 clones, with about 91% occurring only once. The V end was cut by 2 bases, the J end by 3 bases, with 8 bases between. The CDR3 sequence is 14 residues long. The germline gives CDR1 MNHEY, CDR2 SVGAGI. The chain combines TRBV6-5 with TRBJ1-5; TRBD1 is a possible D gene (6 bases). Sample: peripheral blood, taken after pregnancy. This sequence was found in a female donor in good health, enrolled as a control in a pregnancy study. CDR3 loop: CASSYNRDNQPQHF. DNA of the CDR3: TGTGCCAGCAGTTACAACAGGGACAATCAGCCCCAGCATTTT.